These T cell receptor beta chains were read from a single sample in a study of T cell responses to AZD1222 COVID-19 vaccine. Profiled with immunoSEQ multiplex PCR; TCRdb holds only in-frame clones, not every one. The table lists tens of thousands of clones, approximately 89% of them singletons. This material consisted of peripheral blood, taken on day 0 of AZD1222 vaccination. The receptors stem from an adult in good health. The CDR3 runs from the conserved cysteine through the conserved F or W. The order of the fields is V gene, clone size, J gene, D gene, CDR3 protein, CDR3 DNA. D genes are given only for firm matches. Only some rows state a clone size, as once, few, many or a class for expanded clones.

>TRBV6-1|.|TRBJ2-7|TRBD2
CASSEIGSGSPYEQYF
TGTGCCAGCAGTGAAATTGGAAGCGGGAGTCCCTACGAGCAGTACTTC
>TRBV12-3/TRBV12-4|once|TRBJ1-2|TRBD1
CASSSQGGSGYTF
TGTGCCAGCAGCTCTCAAGGGGGCAGTGGCTACACCTTC
>TRBV5-1|once|TRBJ2-2|TRBD2
CASSLVAGGTGELFF
TGCGCCAGCAGCTTAGTAGCGGGGGGCACCGGGGAGCTGTTTTTT
>TRBV12-3/TRBV12-4|few|TRBJ2-7|.
CASSFGVGEQYF
TGTGCCAGCAGTTTTGGTGTGGGCGAGCAGTACTTC
>TRBV6-1|once|TRBJ2-2|TRBD1
CASSVIRGLTDTGELFF
TGTGCCAGCAGTGTCATCAGGGGGCTAACGGACACCGGGGAGCTGTTTTTT
>TRBV30|.|TRBJ1-1|TRBD1
CAWRPDRMNTEAFF
TGTGCCTGGAGACCGGACAGGATGAACACTGAAGCTTTCTTT
>TRBV5-1|.|TRBJ1-1|.
CASSLRADSEAFF
TGCGCCAGCAGCCTGAGGGCGGACAGTGAAGCTTTCTTT
>TRBV18|.|TRBJ1-2|.
CASSPGRESNYGYTF
TGTGCCAGCTCACCGGGGAGAGAATCTAACTATGGCTACACCTTC
>TRBV2|.|TRBJ1-2|.
CASSEVGNYGYTF
TGTGCCAGCAGTGAAGTCGGGAACTATGGCTACACCTTC
>TRBV18|.|TRBJ2-7|.
CASSPKEGISYEQYF
TGTGCCAGCTCACCGAAGGAAGGAATATCCTACGAGCAGTACTTC
>TRBV5-4|.|TRBJ2-5|.
CASGLGLETQYF
TGTGCCAGCGGCCTGGGCTTGGAGACCCAGTACTTC
>TRBV11-3|.|TRBJ2-1|.
CASSLDRMRRDEQFF
TGTGCCAGCAGCTTAGATAGAATGCGTAGGGATGAGCAGTTCTTC
>TRBV4-1|.|TRBJ1-1|.
CASSQGEALNTEAFF
TGCGCCAGCAGCCAAGGTGAGGCTTTGAACACTGAAGCTTTCTTT
>TRBV7-2|.|TRBJ2-3|.
CASSLAATGRTDTQYF
TGTGCCAGCAGCTTAGCTGCTACAGGGCGCACAGATACGCAGTATTTT
>TRBV6-6|.|TRBJ2-1|TRBD2
CASSYGAGGPDEQFF
TGTGCCAGCAGTTACGGAGCGGGGGGCCCGGATGAGCAGTTCTTC
>TRBV18|.|TRBJ2-1|TRBD2
CASSLRTSGSLVNEQFF
TGTGCCAGCTCACTCAGGACTAGCGGGAGTCTGGTGAATGAGCAGTTCTTC
>TRBV3-1/TRBV3-2|.|TRBJ2-7|.
CASSQAPLYEQYF
TGTGCCAGCAGCCAAGCTCCTCTTTACGAGCAGTACTTC
>TRBV14|.|TRBJ1-1|.
CASSKTSTEAFF
TGTGCCAGCAGTAAGACGAGCACTGAAGCTTTCTTT
>TRBV12-3/TRBV12-4|.|TRBJ2-2|.
CASSLHTGELFF
TGTGCCAGCAGTTTGCACACCGGGGAGCTGTTTTTT
>TRBV25-1|.|TRBJ2-7|TRBD1
CASTQTGAISYEQYF
TGTGCCAGCACCCAGACAGGGGCCATCTCCTACGAGCAGTACTTC
>TRBV2|few|TRBJ2-7|.
CASSTRGLKGYEQYF
TGTGCCAGCAGTACCCGAGGCCTTAAGGGCTACGAGCAGTACTTC
>TRBV5-6|.|TRBJ2-5|.
CARSRGRETQYF
TGTGCCAGGTCCAGGGGTCGGGAGACCCAGTACTTC
>TRBV7-2|.|TRBJ2-5|TRBD2
CASSWGDYQETQYF
TGTGCCAGCAGCTGGGGGGACTATCAAGAGACCCAGTACTTC
>TRBV28|.|TRBJ2-7|TRBD1
CASNLNRQGAPREQYF
TGTGCCAGCAACCTCAATCGACAGGGGGCACCTAGGGAGCAGTACTTC
>TRBV19|.|TRBJ2-7|.
CASSITGGGDLSYEQYF
TGTGCCAGTAGTATAACAGGTGGCGGGGACCTCTCCTACGAGCAGTACTTC
>TRBV6-2/TRBV6-3|once|TRBJ2-3|TRBD2
CASSAPREAGGRDTQYF
TGTGCCAGCAGCGCTCCCCGGGAAGCGGGGGGGCGGGATACGCAGTATTTT
>TRBV29-1|.|TRBJ2-1|TRBD1
CSVRDRGAFNEQFF
TGCAGCGTTCGGGACAGGGGGGCCTTCAATGAGCAGTTCTTC
>TRBV24-1|once|TRBJ2-2|.
CATSDQVTGELFF
TGTGCCACCAGTGATCAGGTCACCGGGGAGCTGTTTTTT
>TRBV19|.|TRBJ2-7|.
CASSTGQLYEQYF
TGTGCCAGTAGTACCGGACAGCTCTACGAGCAGTACTTC
>TRBV6-1|.|TRBJ2-2|.
CASSEARGTGELFF
TGTGCCAGCAGTGAAGCAAGGGGTACCGGGGAGCTGTTTTTT
>TRBV27|once|TRBJ1-1|TRBD1
CASRTGTGGSEAFF
TGTGCCAGCAGGACCGGGACAGGGGGCTCGGAAGCTTTCTTT
>TRBV27|.|TRBJ2-1|.
CASSRSRGDEQFF
TGTGCCAGCAGTCGTTCCAGGGGCGATGAGCAGTTCTTC